A single TCR beta chain is shown here with its context. The CDR3 is made up of 13 amino acids. Looked up from germline, CDR1 is MNHNY and CDR2 is SVGAGI (reference sequence). V dropped 2 bases and J dropped 7 bases, with 11 bases sitting between them. The entry originates in a study of blood T cell repertoires in COVID-19. Authors' processing steps: The assay estimated nucleated cells by amplifying reference gene primers. Clones were sequenced by immunoSEQ multiplex PCR, and TCRdb holds only the in-frame ones, with some missing. V, J and clone size reflect that table, while D and trimming were determined from the DNA. This table has 80,000 to 100,000 clones, about 78% appearing once.

The clonotype was recovered from a human donor in a cohort sampled during active COVID-19. Material: peripheral blood. V is TRBV6-6 and J is TRBJ2-5; tentatively, D is TRBD1 (6 bases). CDR3 region: CASSYTGMGTQYF. The CDR3, as DNA: TGTGCCAGCAGTTACACAGGGATGGGGACCCAGTACTTC.